The 13 T cell receptor beta chains below come from one sample, sequenced in a study of pediatric ulcerative colitis (dated by TCRdb to the late 2010s). During colonoscopy, one to two pinch biopsies were obtained from the rectum for research. Libraries were prepared through the immunoSEQ multiplex PCR assay. In TCRdb, the immuneACCESS table is reduced to in-frame sequences with V and J assigned. These tables do not hold every clone; where another copy was compared, an unresolved V gene accounts for under half, and the others remain unexplained. This sample is represented by about 22,000 clones; about 71% of them were singletons. Roughly a sixth of the sample is taken by the ten largest. Sequenced: gut tissue. Receptor source: a boy aged 5-17 years with severe ulcerative colitis.

The chain couples TRBV10-3 to TRBJ2-2; 7 bases line up with TRBD1. There are 16 residues in the CDR3. Germline V gene data show CDR1 as ENHRY and CDR2 as SYGVKD. V gave up 0 bases and J gave up 0 bases; unmatched junction bases: 1. CDR3 region: CAISESGTANTGELFF. CDR3 DNA sequence: TGTGCCATCAGTGAGTCCGGGACAGCGAACACCGGGGAGCTGTTTTTT.

Only a few counts were recorded for this clone. The rearrangement joins TRBV18 to TRBJ1-6; TRBD1 might be the D (6 bases). Germline V lookup: CDR1 KGHSH, CDR2 LQKENI. CDR3 length: 15 amino acids. The ends were cut back, 4 bases at V and 5 bases at J, with 12 bases in the middle. Here the CDR3 reads CASSRPGVNNSPLHF. CDR3 nucleotides: TGTGCCAGCTCACGACCAGGGGTTAATAATTCACCCCTCCACTTT.

V is TRBV5-1 and J is TRBJ2-1, with a weak D call TRBD2 (7 bases). Trimming took 3 bases from V and 4 from J, leaving 20 bases between them. Germline lookup yields CDR1 SGHRS and CDR2 YFSETQ. The CDR3 consists of 17 residues. The chain's CDR3 is CASSSQVGGGLYNEQFF. As DNA, the CDR3 is TGCGCCAGCAGCTCCCAGGTAGGCGGGGGCCTATACAATGAGCAGTTCTTC.

There are a few counts of this clone. The chain uses TRBV30 and TRBJ1-6; weak D call: TRBD1 (6 bases). Trimming pared 0 bases from V and 8 bases from J, leaving 20 bases between. Germline V gene data show CDR1 as GTSNPN and CDR2 as SVGIG (reference sequence). The CDR3 is made up of 17 amino acids. CDR3 DNA: TGTGCCTGGAGTGTTCCCCCGTACAGGGCGAGAGATTCACCCCTCCACTTT. Translated, it gives CAWSVPPYRARDSPLHF.

This sequence joins TRBV29-1 and TRBJ1-1; TRBD1 is a possible D gene (5 bases). V lost 6 bases and J 3 bases, leaving 11 bases between the germline ends. The CDR3 length is 12 residues. CDR1 and CDR2 (germline): SQVTM, ANQGSEA. Written as DNA, the CDR3 is TGCAGCGTAGGGACTGCCTACACTGAAGCTTTCTTT. This encodes CSVGTAYTEAFF.

A note on this clone: Other DNA sequences in the same sample also yield this CDR3. The gene calls are TRBV18 and TRBJ1-2; D gene uncertain. CDR3 length equals 13 residues. Germline loops: CDR1 KGHSH, CDR2 LQKENI. V was clipped by 6 bases and J by 7 bases, with 15 bases between them. The CDR3 spells CASSPADTRGYTF. CDR3 bases: TGTGCCAGCTCGCCTGCGGATACTCGTGGCTACACCTTC. Together with reference TRBV18 and TRBJ1-2, the CDR3 gives the full variable domain: NAGVMQNPRHLVRRRGQEARLRCSPMKGHSHVYWYRQLPEEGLKFMVYLQKENIIDESGMPKERFSAEFPKEGPSILRIQQVVRGDSAAYFCASSPADTRGYTFGSGTRLTVV.

The J gene is TRBJ2-5, the V gene TRBV10-3; D not resolved. V was clipped by 0 bases and J by 1 base, with 6 bases between them. From germline, CDR1 is ENHRY and CDR2 SYGVKD. The CDR3 runs to 14 residues. CDR3 coding DNA: TGTGCCATCAGTGAGTCTCTCAGCCAAGAGACCCAGTACTTC. Its translation is CAISESLSQETQYF.

This clone was picked up a small number of times. The chain couples TRBV11-2 to TRBJ2-3; the match to TRBD2 covers 11 bases. The CDR3 contains 17 residues. Germline CDR1 and CDR2: SGHAT and FQNNGV. V shed 2 bases and J 8 bases; nucleotides not matched to a gene: 12. The CDR3 sequence is CASSLTPSGGPRGTQYF. CDR3 in DNA: TGTGCCAGCAGCTTAACCCCTAGCGGGGGGCCTCGGGGTACGCAGTATTTT.

The CDR3 DNA follows: TGCGCCAGCAGCGCCCTAAAGTGGTCCTACAATGAGCAGTTCTTC. Residues: CASSALKWSYNEQFF. The genes are TRBV5-1 and TRBJ2-1; D not resolved. Germline V gene sequence: CDR1 SGHRS, CDR2 YFSETQ. V was cut by 4 bases and J by 1 base, with 12 bases left in between. The CDR3 loop spans 15 amino acids.

Only one count was recorded for this clone. The chain is built from TRBV5-6 and TRBJ2-7; tentative D call: TRBD1 (6 bases). Deletions cut 0 bases from V and 1 base from J, with 14 bases between. CDR3 length equals 16 residues. Per the germline V gene, CDR1 is SGHDT and CDR2 is YYEEEE. The CDR3 DNA is TGTGCCAGCAGCTTGGGACAGGTCTTAAGATCCTACGAGCAGTACTTC. Translation: CASSLGQVLRSYEQYF.

The chain joins TRBV19 to TRBJ1-1, with a weak D call TRBD1 (6 bases). The CDR3 length is 17 residues. From germline, CDR1 is LNHDA and CDR2 SQIVND (reference sequence). V gave up 3 bases and J gave up 6 bases, with 23 bases separating them. The CDR3 is CASSIRTSDRRKAEAFF. CDR3 coding DNA: TGTGCCAGTAGTATTCGAACATCCGACAGGAGGAAAGCTGAAGCTTTCTTT.

The chain recombines TRBV2 with TRBJ2-3; the D is unclear. CDR3 length equals 15 residues. Trimming pared 3 bases from V and 0 bases from J, leaving 10 bases between. Germline CDR1 and CDR2: SNHLY and FYNNEI. The CDR3 nucleotides are TGTGCCAGCAGTGAGACTTCTACTAGCACAGATACGCAGTATTTT. This sequence encodes CASSETSTSTDTQYF.

The chain employs TRBV5-6 and TRBJ1-1, with TRBD1 as a possible D gene (5 bases). The CDR3 spans 14 residues. CDR1 and CDR2 from the germline V gene are SGHDT and YYEEEE. V dropped 5 bases and J dropped 1 base, with 12 bases sitting between them. As DNA, the CDR3 is TGTGCCAGCAGGCTGGGACGGCAGAACACTGAAGCTTTCTTT. Amino acid sequence: CASRLGRQNTEAFF.